This record covers a single TCR beta chain. Its antigen is not known. Profiling relied on immunoSEQ multiplex PCR, and the TCRdb table lists in-frame clones only, not all of them. The sample carries over 50,000 clones, over 75% recorded once. This specimen belongs to a study of PD-1 blockade in classical Hodgkin lymphoma. General study findings and limits: Significantly greater TCR diversity emerged by C4D1 in CD4+ cells but not CD8+ cells.

After autologous stem cell transplantation all patients relapsed, and prior brentuximab vedotin exposure differed between cohorts. This clonotype was sampled from a human donor with classical Hodgkin lymphoma. Sequencing was performed on peripheral blood mononuclear cells (PBMCs), taken at baseline.

The CDR3: CASSDSRSGANVLTF. The CDR3 DNA sequence: TGTGCCAGCAGTGACTCTCGGTCTGGGGCCAACGTCCTGACTTTC. The chain carries TRBV6-4 and TRBJ2-6; the D is unclear. CDR3 length equals 15 residues. Germline CDR1 and CDR2: MRHNA and SNTAGT. Trimming removed 0 bases from V and 1 base from J, with 4 bases in between.